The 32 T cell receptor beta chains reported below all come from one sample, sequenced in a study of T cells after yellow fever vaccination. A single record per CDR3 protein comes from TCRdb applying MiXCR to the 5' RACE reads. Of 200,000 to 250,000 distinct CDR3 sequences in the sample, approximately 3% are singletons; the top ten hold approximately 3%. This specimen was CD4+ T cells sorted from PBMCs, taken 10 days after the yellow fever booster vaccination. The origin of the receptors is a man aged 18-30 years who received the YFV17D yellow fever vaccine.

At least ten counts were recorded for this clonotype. In DNA form, the CDR3 reads TGTGCCAGCAGCTACCAAAATCAGCCCCAGCATTTT. As protein: CASSYQNQPQHF. The chain has TRBV7-2 and TRBJ1-5; D uncertain. This CDR3 is 12 amino acids long. V lost 4 bases and J lost 4, with 5 bases in between. Germline CDR1 reads SGHTA; CDR2 reads FQGNSA. The variable domain in full, with the rest retrieved from reference TRBV7-2 and TRBJ1-5, is GAGVSQSPSNKVTEKGKDVELRCDPISGHTALYWYRQSLGQGLEFLIYFQGNSAPDKSGLPSDRFSAERTGGSVSTLTIQRTQQEDSAVYLCASSYQNQPQHFGDGTRLSIL.

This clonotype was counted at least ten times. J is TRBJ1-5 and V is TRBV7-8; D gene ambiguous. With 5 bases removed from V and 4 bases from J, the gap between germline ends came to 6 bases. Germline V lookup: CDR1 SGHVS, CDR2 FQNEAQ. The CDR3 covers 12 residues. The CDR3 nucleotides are TGTGCCAGCAGCCGACCTAATCAGCCCCAGCATTTT. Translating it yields CASSRPNQPQHF.

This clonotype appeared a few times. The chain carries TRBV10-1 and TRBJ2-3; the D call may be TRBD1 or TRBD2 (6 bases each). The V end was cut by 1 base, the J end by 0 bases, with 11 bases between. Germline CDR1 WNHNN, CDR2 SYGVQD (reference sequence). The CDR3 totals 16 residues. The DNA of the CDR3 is TGCGCCAGCAGTGAGTTGAGGGGGGCTAGCACAGATACGCAGTATTTT. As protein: CASSELRGASTDTQYF.

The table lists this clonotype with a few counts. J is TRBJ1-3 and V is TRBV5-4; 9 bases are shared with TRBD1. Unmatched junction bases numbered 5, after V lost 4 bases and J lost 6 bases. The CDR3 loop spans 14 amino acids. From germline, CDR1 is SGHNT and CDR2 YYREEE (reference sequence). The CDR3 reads CASSVRTGENTIYF. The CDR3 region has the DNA TGTGCCAGCAGCGTGAGGACAGGGGAAAACACCATATATTTT. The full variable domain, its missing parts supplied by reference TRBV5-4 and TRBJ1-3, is ETGVTQSPTHLIKTRGQQVTLRCSSQSGHNTVSWYQQALGQGPQFIFQYYREEENGRGNFPPRFSGLQFPNYSSELNVNALELDDSALYLCASSVRTGENTIYFGEGSWLTVV.

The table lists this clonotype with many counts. The CDR3, as DNA: TGTGCCAGCAGGGCCACCCGGGAGATTGGGCCCCAGCATTTT. Its translation: CASRATREIGPQHF. The chain uses TRBV28 and TRBJ1-5; D unclear. CDR1 and CDR2 from the germline V gene are MDHEN and SYDVKM. Trimming left V 6 bases short and J 9 bases short, with 18 bases between. This CDR3 spans 14 amino acids.

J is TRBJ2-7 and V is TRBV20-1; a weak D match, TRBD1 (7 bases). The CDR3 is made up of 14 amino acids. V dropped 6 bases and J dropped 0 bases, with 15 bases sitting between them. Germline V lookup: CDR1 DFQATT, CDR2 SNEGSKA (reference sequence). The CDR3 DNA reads TGCAGTGCAGGGGGCGGGGTCAGCTCCTACGAGCAGTACTTC. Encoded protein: CSAGGGVSSYEQYF.

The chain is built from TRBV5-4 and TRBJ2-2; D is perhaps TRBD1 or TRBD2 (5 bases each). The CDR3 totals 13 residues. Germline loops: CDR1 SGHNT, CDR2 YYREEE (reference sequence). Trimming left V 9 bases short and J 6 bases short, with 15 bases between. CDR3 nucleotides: TGTGCCACCAACGGGGCCGCATCCGGGGAGCTGTTTTTT. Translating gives CATNGAASGELFF. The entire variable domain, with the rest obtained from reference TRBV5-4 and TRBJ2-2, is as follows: ETGVTQSPTHLIKTRGQQVTLRCSSQSGHNTVSWYQQALGQGPQFIFQYYREEENGRGNFPPRFSGLQFPNYSSELNVNALELDDSALYLCATNGAASGELFFGEGSRLTVL.

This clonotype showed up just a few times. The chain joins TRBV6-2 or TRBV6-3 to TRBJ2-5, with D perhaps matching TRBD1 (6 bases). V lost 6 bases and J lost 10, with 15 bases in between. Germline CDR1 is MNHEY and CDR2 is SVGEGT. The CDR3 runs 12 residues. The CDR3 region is CASRHRVEGQYF. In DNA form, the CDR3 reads TGTGCCAGCAGACACAGGGTGGAAGGCCAGTACTTC.

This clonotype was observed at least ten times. The CDR3 DNA follows: TGTGCCAGCAGCCAGGCCGGGACAGGGGAAACAGATACGCAGTATTTT. As protein: CASSQAGTGETDTQYF. The chain joins TRBV7-9 to TRBJ2-3; the match to TRBD1 covers 10 bases. The CDR3 contains 16 residues. Germline loops: CDR1 SEHNR, CDR2 FQNEAQ (reference sequence). Trimming removed 5 bases from V and 3 bases from J; junction bases left unmatched: 8.

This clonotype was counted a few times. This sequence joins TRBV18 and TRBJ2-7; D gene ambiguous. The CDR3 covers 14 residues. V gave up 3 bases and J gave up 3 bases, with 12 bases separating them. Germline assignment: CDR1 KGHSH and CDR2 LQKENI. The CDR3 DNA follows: TGTGCCAGCTCACCGTCGAGGTTGGACTACGAGCAGTACGTC. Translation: CASSPSRLDYEQYV.

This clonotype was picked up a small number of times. The CDR3 coding sequence is TGTGCCAGCAGCCAAGTTACAGGAATGAGGACTGAAGCTTTCTTT. This translates into CASSQVTGMRTEAFF. This sequence joins TRBV14 and TRBJ1-1, with D tentatively TRBD1 (5 bases). Per germline, CDR1 SGHDN and CDR2 FVKESK. The V and J ends lost 1 base and 5 bases respectively, with 14 bases between them. The CDR3 runs to 15 residues.

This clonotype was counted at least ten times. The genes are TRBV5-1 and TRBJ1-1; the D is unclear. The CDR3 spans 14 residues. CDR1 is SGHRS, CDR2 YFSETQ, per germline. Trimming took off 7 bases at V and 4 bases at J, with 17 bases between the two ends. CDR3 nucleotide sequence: TGCGCCAGCGATCTCATAAGTCCCAGCACTGAAGCTTTCTTT. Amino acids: CASDLISPSTEAFF.

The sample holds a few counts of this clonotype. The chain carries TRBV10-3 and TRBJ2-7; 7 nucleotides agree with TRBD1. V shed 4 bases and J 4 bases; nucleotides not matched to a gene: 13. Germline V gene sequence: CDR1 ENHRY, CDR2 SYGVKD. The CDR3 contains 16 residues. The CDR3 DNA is TGTGCCATCAGTGTCGGACACCGGGACAGCCAGTACGAGCAGTACTTC. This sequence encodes CAISVGHRDSQYEQYF.

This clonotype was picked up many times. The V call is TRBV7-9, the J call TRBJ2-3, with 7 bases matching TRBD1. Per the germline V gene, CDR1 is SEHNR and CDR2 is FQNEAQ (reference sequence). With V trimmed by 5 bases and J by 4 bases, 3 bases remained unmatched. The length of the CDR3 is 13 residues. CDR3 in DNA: TGTGCCAGCAGCCATAGGGGGCCAGATACGCAGTATTTT. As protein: CASSHRGPDTQYF.

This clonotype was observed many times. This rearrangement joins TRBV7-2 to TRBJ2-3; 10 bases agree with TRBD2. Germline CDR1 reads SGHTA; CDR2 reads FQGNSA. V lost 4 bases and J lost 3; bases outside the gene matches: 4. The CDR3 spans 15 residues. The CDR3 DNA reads TGTGCCAGCAGCTATAGACTAGCGGGTACAGATACGCAGTATTTT. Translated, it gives CASSYRLAGTDTQYF.

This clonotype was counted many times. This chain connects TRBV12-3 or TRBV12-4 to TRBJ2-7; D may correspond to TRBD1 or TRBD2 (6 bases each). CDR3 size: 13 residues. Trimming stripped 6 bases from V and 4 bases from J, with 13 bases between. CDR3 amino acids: CASRGAGRYEQYF. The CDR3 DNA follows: TGTGCCAGCAGGGGGGCAGGGAGGTACGAGCAGTACTTC.

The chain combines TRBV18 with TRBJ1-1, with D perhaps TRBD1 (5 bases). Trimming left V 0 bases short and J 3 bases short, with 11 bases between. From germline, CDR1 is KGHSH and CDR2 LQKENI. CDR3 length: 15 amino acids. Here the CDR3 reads CASSPPMGQDTEAFF. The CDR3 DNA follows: TGTGCCAGCTCACCACCGATGGGGCAGGACACTGAAGCTTTCTTT.

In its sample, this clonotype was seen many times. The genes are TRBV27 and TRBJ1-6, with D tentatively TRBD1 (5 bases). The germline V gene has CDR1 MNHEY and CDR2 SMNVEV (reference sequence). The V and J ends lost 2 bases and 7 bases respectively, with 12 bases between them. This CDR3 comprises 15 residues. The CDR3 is CASSLIGTGNSPLHF. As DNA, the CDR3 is TGTGCCAGCAGTTTAATCGGGACGGGAAATTCACCCCTCCACTTT.

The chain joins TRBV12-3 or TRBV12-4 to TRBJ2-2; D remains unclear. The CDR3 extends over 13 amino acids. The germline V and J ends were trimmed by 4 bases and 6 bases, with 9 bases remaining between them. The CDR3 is CASSSQYAGELFF. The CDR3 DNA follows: TGTGCCAGCAGTTCCCAATACGCCGGGGAGCTGTTTTTT.

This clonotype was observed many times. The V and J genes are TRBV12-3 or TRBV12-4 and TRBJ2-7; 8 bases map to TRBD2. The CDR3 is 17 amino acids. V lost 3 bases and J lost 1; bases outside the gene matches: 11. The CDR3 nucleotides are TGTGCCAGCAGTTTTCCCTCAGCGGGGGATGGATCCTACGAGCAGTACTTC. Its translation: CASSFPSAGDGSYEQYF.

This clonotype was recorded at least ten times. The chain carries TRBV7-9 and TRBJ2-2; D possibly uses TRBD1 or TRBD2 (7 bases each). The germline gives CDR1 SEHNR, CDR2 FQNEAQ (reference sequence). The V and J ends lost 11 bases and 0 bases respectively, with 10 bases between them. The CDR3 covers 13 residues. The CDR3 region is CAQGGANTGELFF. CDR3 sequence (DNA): TGTGCCCAGGGGGGGGCGAACACCGGGGAGCTGTTTTTT.

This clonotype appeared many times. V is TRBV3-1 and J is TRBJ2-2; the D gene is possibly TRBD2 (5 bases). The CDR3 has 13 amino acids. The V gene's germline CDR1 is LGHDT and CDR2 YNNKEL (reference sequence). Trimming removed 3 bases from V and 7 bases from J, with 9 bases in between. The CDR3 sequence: CASSHDGNGELFF. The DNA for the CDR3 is TGTGCCAGCAGCCATGACGGGAACGGGGAGCTGTTTTTT. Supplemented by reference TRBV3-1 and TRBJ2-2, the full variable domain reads DTAVSQTPKYLVTQMGNDKSIKCEQNLGHDTMYWYKQDSKKFLKIMFSYNNKELIINETVPNRFSPKSPDKAHLNLHINSLELGDSAVYFCASSHDGNGELFFGEGSRLTVL.

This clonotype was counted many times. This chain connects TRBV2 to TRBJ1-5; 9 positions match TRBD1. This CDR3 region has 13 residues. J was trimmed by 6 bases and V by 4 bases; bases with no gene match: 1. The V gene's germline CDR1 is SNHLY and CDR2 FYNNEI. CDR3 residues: CASSGQGVQPQHF. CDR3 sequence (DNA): TGTGCCAGCAGTGGACAGGGGGTTCAGCCCCAGCATTTT.

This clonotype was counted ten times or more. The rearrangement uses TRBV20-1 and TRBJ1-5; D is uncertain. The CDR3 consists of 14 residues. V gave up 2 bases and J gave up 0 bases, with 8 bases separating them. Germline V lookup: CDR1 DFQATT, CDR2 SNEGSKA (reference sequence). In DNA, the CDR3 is TGCAGTGCTAGACAAGGGAATAGCAATCAGCCCCAGCATTTT. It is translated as CSARQGNSNQPQHF.

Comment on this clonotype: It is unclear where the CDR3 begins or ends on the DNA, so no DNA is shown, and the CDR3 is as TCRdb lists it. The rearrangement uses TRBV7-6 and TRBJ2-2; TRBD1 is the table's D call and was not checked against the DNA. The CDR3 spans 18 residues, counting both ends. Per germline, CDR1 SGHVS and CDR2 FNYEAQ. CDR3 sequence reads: CASILVSRGGYSTGELFF.

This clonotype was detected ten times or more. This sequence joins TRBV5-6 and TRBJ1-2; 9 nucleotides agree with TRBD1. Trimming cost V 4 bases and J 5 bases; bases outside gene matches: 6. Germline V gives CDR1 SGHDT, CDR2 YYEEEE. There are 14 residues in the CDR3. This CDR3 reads CASSTGTGKYGYTF. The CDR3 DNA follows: TGTGCCAGCAGCACCGGGACAGGGAAATATGGCTACACCTTC.

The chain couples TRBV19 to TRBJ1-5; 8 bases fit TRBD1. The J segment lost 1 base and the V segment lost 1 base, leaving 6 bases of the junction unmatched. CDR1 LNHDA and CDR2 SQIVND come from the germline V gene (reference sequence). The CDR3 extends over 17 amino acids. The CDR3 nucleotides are TGTGCCAGTAGTATAGGAGACAGGGGAAGGAGCAATCAGCCCCAGCATTTT. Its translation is CASSIGDRGRSNQPQHF.

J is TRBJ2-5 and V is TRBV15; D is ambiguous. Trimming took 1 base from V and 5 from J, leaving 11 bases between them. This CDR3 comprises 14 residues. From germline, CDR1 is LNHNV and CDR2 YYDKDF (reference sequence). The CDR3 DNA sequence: TGTGCCACCAGCAGAGCTCAGATAACGGAGACCCAGTACTTC. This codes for CATSRAQITETQYF.

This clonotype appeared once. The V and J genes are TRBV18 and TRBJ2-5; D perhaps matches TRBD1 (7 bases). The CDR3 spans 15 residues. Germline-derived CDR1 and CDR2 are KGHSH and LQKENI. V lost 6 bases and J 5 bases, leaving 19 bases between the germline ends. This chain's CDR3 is CASSTTWAGGETQYF. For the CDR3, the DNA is TGTGCCAGCTCGACCACCTGGGCAGGGGGGGAGACCCAGTACTTC. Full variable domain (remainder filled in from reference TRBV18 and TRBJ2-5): NAGVMQNPRHLVRRRGQEARLRCSPMKGHSHVYWYRQLPEEGLKFMVYLQKENIIDESGMPKERFSAEFPKEGPSILRIQQVVRGDSAAYFCASSTTWAGGETQYFGPGTRLLVL.

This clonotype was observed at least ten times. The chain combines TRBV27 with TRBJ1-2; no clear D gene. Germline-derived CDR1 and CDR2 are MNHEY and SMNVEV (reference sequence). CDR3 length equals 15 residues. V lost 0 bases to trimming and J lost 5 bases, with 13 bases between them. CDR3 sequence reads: CASSLSFRLGYGYTF. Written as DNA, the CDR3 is TGTGCCAGCAGTTTATCCTTCCGACTGGGTTATGGCTACACCTTC.

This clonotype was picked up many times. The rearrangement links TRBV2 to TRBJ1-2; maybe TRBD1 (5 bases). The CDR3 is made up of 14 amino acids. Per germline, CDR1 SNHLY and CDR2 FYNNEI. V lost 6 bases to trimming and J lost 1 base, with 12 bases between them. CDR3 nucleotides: TGTGCCAGCAGCGCCGGGACGGATAACTATGGCTACACCTTC. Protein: CASSAGTDNYGYTF. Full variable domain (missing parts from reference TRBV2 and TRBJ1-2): EPEVTQTPSHQVTQMGQEVILRCVPISNHLYFYWYRQILGQKVEFLVSFYNNEISEKSEIFDDQFSVERPDGSNFTLKIRSTKLEDSAMYFCASSAGTDNYGYTFGSGTRLTVV.

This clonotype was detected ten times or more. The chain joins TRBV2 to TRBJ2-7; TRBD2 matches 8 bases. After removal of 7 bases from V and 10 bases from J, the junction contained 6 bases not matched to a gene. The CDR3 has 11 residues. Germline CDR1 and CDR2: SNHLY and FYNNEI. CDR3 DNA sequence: TGTGCCAGCACCAACGGGGGGGAACAGTACGTC. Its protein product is CASTNGGEQYV.